This T cell receptor (beta chain) was identified during a study of blood T cell repertoires in COVID-19. Study-wide context: Sites in the United States, Italy and Spain provided acute and convalescent COVID-19 samples. Nucleic acid was either cDNA or gDNA, and it came from T cells, B-cell-depleted T cells, or PBMCs.

As originally analysed: Reference gene primer amplification gave nucleated cell count estimates. Sequencing used immunoSEQ multiplex PCR; TCRdb keeps in-frame clones, though not all of them. For V, J and clone size, that table is used; D and trimming come from the DNA. The repertoire holds about 180,000 clones, with roughly nine tenths as singletons. This CDR3 has 14 residues. V was cut by 7 bases and J by 7 bases, with 20 bases left in between. Germline V lookup: CDR1 MDHEN, CDR2 SYDVKM. Sequencing was done on a sample of peripheral blood. The sequence derives from a man in his sixties or seventies with active or convalescent COVID-19. The V and J genes are TRBV28 and TRBJ2-7; D perhaps matches TRBD2 (6 bases). This CDR3 reads CASTPAGPFWEQYF. The CDR3 DNA is TGTGCCAGCACCCCGGCGGGACCCTTCTGGGAGCAGTACTTC.